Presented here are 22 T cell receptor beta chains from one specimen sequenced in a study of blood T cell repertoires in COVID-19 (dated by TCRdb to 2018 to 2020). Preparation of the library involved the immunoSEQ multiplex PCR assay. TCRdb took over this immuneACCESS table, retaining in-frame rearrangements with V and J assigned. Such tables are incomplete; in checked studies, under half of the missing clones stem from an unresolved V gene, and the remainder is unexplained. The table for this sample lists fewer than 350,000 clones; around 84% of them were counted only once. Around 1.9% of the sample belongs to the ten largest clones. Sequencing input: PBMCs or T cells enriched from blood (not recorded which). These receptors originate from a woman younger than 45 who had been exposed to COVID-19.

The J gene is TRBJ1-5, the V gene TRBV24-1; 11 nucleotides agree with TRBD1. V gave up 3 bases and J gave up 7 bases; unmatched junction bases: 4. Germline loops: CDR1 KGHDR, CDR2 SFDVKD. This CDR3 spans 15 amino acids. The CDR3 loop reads CATSDGQGADQPQHF. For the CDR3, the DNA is TGTGCCACCAGTGATGGACAGGGGGCCGACCAGCCCCAGCATTTT.

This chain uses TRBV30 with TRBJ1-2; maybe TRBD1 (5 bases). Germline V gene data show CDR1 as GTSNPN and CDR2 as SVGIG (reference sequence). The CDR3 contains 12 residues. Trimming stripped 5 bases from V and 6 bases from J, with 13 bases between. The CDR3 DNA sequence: TGTGCCTGGGTCCGACAGTTTAATGGCTACACCTTC. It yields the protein CAWVRQFNGYTF.

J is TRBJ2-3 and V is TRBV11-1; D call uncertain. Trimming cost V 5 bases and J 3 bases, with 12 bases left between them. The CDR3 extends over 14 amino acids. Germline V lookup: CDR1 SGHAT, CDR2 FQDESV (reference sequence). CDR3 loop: CASSPTRWTDTQYF. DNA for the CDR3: TGTGCCAGCAGCCCCACTCGCTGGACAGATACGCAGTATTTT.

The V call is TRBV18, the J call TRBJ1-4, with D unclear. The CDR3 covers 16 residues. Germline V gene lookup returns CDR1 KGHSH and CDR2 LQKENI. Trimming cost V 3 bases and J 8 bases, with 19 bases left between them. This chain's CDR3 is CASSPRERGLREKLFF. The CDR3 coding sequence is TGTGCCAGCTCACCGAGAGAGCGGGGTCTCAGAGAAAAACTGTTTTTT. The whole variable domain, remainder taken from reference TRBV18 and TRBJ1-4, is NAGVMQNPRHLVRRRGQEARLRCSPMKGHSHVYWYRQLPEEGLKFMVYLQKENIIDESGMPKERFSAEFPKEGPSILRIQQVVRGDSAAYFCASSPRERGLREKLFFGSGTQLSVL.

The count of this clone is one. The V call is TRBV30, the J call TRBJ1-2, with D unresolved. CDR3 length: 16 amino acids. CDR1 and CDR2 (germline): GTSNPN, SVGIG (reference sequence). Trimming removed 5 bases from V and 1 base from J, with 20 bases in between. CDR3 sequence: CAWYYKAPFLNYGYTF. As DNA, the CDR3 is TGTGCCTGGTACTACAAGGCTCCCTTCCTTAACTATGGCTACACCTTC.

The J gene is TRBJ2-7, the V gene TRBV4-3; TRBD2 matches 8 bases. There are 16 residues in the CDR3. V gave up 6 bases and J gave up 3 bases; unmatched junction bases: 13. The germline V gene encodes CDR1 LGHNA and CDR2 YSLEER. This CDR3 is CASRRTARGGFYEQYF. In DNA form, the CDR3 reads TGCGCCAGCAGACGGACGGCCCGCGGGGGGTTCTACGAGCAGTACTTC.

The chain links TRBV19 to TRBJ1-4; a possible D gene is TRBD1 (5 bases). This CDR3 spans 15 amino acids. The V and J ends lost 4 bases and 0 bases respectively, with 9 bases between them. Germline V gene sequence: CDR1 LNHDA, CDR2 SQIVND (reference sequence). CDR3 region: CASSRQTATNEKLFF. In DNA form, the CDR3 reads TGTGCCAGTAGTAGACAGACAGCAACTAATGAAAAACTGTTTTTT.

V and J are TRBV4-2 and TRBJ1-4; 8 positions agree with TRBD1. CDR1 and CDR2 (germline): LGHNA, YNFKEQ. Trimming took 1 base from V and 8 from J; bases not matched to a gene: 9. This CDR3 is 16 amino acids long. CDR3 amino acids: CASSQGQGNGKEKLFF. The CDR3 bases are TGTGCCAGCAGCCAAGGACAGGGGAACGGCAAGGAAAAACTGTTTTTT.

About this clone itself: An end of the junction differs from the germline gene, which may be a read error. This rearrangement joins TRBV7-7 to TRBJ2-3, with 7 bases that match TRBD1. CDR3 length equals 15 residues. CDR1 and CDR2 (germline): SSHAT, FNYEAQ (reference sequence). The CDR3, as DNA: TGTGCTAGCAGCGTAGGGACAGTAGGCACAGATACGCAGTATTTT. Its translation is CASSVGTVGTDTQYF.

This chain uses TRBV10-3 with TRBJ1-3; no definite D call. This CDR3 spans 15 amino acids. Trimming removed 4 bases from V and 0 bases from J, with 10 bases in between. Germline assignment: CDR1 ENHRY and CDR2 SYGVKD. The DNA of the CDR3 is TGTGCCATCAGTGTCCAGGTTCGCTCTGGAAACACCATATATTTT. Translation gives CAISVQVRSGNTIYF.

The CDR3 protein is CASSPQGANSPLHF. In DNA, the CDR3 is TGCGCCAGCAGTCCCCAGGGGGCAAATTCACCCCTCCACTTT. The chain joins TRBV4-1 to TRBJ1-6, with 8 bases fitting TRBD1. This CDR3 contains 14 residues. After removal of 6 bases from V and 7 bases from J, the junction contained 5 bases not matched to a gene. Germline CDR1 MGHRA, CDR2 YSYEKL.

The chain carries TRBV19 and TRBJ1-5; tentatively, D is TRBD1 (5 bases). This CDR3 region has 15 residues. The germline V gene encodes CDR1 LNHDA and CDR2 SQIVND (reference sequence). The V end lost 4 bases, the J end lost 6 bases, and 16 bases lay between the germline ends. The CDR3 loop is CASSTGRGNGQPQHF. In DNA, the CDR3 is TGTGCCAGTAGTACGGGGCGGGGAAATGGTCAGCCCCAGCATTTT.

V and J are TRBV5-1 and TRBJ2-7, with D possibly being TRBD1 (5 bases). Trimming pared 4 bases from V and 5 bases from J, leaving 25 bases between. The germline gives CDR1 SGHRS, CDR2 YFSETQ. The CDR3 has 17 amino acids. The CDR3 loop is CASSPVTQGGGLDEQYF. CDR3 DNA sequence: TGCGCCAGCAGCCCAGTGACTCAGGGCGGTGGGCTTGACGAGCAGTACTTC.

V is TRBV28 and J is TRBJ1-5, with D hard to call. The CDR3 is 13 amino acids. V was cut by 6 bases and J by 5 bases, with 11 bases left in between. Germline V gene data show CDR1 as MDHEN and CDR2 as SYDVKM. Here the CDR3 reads CASRAGLDQPQHF. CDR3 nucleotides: TGTGCCAGCAGGGCGGGATTAGATCAGCCCCAGCATTTT.

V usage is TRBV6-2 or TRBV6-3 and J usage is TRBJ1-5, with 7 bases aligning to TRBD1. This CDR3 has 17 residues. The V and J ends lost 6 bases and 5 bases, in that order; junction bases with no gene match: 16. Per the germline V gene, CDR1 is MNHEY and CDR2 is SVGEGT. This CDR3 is CASSRRSPGGYDQPQHF. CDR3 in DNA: TGTGCCAGCAGCCGGAGGTCGCCAGGGGGATATGATCAGCCCCAGCATTTT.

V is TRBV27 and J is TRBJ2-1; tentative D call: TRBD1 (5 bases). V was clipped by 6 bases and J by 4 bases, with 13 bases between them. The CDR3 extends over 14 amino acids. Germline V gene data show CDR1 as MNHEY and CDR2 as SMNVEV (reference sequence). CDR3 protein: CASRDIRQYNEQFF. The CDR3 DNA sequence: TGTGCCAGCAGGGACATCCGACAGTACAATGAGCAGTTCTTC.

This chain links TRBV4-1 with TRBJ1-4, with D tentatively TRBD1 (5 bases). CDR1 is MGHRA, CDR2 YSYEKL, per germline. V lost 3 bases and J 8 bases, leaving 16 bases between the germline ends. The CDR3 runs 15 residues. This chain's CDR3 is CASSQYGLGAEKLFF. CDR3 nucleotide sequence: TGCGCCAGCAGCCAGTACGGGCTTGGGGCGGAAAAACTGTTTTTT.

The CDR3 here is CASSYGDRGQETQYF. The CDR3 bases are TGTGCCAGCAGTTACGGGGACAGGGGGCAAGAGACCCAGTACTTC. The rearrangement joins TRBV7-9 to TRBJ2-5; TRBD1 matches at 11 bases. With 6 bases clipped from V and 2 bases from J, the junction kept 5 bases outside the gene matches. Germline V lookup: CDR1 SEHNR, CDR2 FQNEAQ (reference sequence). This CDR3 has 15 amino acids.

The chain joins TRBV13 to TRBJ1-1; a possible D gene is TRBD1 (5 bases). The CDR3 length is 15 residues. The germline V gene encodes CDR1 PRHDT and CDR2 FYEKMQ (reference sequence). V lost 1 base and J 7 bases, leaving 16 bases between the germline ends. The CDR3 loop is CASSLEGAFRVEAFF. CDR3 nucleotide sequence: TGTGCCAGCAGCTTAGAAGGGGCCTTTCGAGTTGAAGCTTTCTTT.

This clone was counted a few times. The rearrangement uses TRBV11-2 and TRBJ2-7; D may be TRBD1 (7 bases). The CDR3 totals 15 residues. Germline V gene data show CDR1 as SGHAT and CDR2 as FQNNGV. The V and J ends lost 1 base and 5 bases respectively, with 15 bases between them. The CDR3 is CASSLGQGGDHEQYF. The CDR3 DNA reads TGTGCCAGCAGCTTAGGACAGGGAGGAGACCACGAGCAGTACTTC.

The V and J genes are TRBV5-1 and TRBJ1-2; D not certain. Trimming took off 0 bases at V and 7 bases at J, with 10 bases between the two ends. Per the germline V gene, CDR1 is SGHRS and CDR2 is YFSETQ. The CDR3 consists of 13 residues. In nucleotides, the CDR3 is TGCGCCAGCAGCTTGGGCGGGTTGATTGGCTACACCTTC. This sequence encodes CASSLGGLIGYTF.

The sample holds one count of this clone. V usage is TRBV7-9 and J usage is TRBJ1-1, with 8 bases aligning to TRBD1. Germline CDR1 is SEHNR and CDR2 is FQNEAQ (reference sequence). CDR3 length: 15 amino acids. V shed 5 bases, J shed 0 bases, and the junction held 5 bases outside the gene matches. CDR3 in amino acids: CASSPGQGMNTEAFF. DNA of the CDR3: TGTGCCAGCAGCCCCGGACAGGGAATGAACACTGAAGCTTTCTTT.